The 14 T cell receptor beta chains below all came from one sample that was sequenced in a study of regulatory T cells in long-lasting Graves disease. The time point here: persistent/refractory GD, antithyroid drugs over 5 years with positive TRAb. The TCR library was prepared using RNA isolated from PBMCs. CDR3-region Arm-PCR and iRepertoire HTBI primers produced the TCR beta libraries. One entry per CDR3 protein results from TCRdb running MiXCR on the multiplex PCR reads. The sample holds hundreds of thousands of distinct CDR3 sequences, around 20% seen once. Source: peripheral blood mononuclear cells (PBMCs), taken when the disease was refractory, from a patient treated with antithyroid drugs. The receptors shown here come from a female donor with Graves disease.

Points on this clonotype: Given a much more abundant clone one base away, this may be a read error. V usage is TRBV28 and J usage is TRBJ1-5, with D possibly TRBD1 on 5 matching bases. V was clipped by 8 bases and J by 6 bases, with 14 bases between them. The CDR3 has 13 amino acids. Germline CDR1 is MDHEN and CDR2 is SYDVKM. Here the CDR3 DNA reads TGTGCCAGCGGGGCAGGGTTTAGTCAGCCCCAGCATTTT. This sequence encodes CASGAGFSQPQHF.

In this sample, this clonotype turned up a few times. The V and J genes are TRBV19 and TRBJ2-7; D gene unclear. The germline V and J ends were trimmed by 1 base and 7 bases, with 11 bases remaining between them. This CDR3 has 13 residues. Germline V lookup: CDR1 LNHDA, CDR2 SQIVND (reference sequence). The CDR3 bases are TGTGCCAGTAGTATAGTTTGGACGTCAGAGCAGTACTTC. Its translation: CASSIVWTSEQYF.

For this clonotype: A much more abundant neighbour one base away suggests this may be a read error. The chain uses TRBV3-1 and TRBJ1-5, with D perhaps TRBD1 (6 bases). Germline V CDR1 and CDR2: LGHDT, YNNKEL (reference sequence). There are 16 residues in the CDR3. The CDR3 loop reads CASSQDLGQMHQPRHF. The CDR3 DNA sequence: TGTGCCAGCAGCCAAGATCTTGGACAGATGCATCAGCCCCGGCATTTT.

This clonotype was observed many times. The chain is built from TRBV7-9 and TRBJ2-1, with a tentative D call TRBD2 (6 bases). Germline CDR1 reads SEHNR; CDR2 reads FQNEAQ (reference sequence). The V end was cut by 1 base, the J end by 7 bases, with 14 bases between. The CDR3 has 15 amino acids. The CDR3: CASSLGTRAGNEQFF. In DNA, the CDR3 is TGTGCCAGCAGCTTAGGTACCAGGGCGGGGAATGAGCAGTTCTTC.

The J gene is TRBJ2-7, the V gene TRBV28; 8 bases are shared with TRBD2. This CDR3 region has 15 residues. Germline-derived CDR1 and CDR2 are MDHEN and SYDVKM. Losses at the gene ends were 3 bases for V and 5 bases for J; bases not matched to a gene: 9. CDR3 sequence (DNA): TGTGCCAGCAGTTTTCTTCCGGGAGGGACTGACGAGCAGTACTTC. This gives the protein CASSFLPGGTDEQYF. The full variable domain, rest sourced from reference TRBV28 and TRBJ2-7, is DVKVTQSSRYLVKRTGEKVFLECVQDMDHENMFWYRQDPGLGLRLIYFSYDVKMKEKGDIPEGYSVSREKKERFSLILESASTNQTSMYLCASSFLPGGTDEQYFGPGTRLTVT.

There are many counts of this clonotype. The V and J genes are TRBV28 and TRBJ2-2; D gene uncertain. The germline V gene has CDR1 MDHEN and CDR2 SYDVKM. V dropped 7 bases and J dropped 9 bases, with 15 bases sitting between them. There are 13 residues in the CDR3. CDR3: CASTDQAGRELFF. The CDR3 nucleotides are TGTGCCAGCACGGATCAGGCCGGGCGGGAGCTGTTTTTT.

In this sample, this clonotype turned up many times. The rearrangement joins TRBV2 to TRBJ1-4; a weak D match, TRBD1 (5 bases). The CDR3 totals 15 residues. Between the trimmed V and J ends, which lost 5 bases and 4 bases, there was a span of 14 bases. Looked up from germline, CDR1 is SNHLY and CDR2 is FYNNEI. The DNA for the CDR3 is TGTGCCAGCAGTTCCCGTGGGGCTGGTAATGAAAAACTGTTTTTT. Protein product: CASSSRGAGNEKLFF.

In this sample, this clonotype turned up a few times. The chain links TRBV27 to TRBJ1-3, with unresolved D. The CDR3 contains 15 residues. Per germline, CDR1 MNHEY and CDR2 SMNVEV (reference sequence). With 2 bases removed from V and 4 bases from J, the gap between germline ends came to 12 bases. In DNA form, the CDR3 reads TGTGCCAGCAGTTTAGGAGTCAGCTCCGGAAACACCATATATTTT. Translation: CASSLGVSSGNTIYF.

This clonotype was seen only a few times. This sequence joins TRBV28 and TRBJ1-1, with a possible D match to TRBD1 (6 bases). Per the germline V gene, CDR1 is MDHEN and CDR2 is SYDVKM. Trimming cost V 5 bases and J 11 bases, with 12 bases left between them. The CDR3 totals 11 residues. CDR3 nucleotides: TGTGCCAGCAGTCCAGGACAGCGGGCTTTCTTT. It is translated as CASSPGQRAFF.

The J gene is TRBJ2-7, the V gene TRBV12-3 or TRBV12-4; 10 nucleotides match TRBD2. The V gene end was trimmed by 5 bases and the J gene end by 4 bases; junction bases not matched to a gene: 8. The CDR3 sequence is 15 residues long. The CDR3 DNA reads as TGTGCCAGCAGTCCTGGGGAAGCGGGAGGGTACGAGCAGTACTTC. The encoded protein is CASSPGEAGGYEQYF.

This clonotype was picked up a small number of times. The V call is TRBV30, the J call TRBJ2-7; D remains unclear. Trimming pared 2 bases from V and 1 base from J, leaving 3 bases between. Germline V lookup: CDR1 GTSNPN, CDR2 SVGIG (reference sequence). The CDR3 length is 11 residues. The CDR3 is CAWSRSYEQYF. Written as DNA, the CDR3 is TGTGCCTGGAGTCGGTCCTACGAGCAGTACTTC.

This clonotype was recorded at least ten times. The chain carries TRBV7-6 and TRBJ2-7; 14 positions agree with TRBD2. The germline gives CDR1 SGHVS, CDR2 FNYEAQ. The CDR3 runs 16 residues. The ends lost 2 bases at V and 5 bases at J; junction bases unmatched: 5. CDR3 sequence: CASSLLRLAGGDEQYF. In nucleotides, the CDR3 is TGTGCCAGCAGCTTATTACGACTAGCGGGAGGGGACGAGCAGTACTTC.

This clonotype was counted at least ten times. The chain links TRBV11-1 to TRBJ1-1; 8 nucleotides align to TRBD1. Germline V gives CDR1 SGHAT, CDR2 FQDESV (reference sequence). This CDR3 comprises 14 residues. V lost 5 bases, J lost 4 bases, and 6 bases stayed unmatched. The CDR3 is CASSLQGAVTEAFF. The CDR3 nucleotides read TGTGCCAGCAGCCTGCAGGGGGCTGTCACTGAAGCTTTCTTT. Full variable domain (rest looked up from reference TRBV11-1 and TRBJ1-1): EAEVAQSPRYKITEKSQAVAFWCDPISGHATLYWYRQILGQGPELLVQFQDESVVDDSQLPKDRFSAERLKGVDSTLKIQPAELGDSAMYLCASSLQGAVTEAFFGQGTRLTVV.

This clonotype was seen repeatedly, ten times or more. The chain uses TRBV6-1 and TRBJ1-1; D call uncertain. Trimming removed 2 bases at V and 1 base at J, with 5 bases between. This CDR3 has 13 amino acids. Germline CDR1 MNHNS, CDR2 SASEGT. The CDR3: CASSELPNTEAFF. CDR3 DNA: TGTGCCAGCAGTGAACTCCCGAACACTGAAGCTTTCTTT.